This T cell receptor (beta chain) was obtained from a study of T cell responses to AZD1222 COVID-19 vaccine. Findings of the study overall: The donors showed a predominance of white British ancestry and of females, with possible underestimation of clonal diversity. The CD4 TCRs associated with vaccination extended across spike and predominated at 160-218 and 743-854.

Regarding this clone: No antigen is known for it.

Germline CDR1 is SGHVS and CDR2 is FQNEAQ. Trimming cost V 2 bases and J 1 base, with 8 bases left between them. CDR3 length equals 14 residues. Sequencing was performed with immunoSEQ multiplex PCR; in TCRdb, only in-frame clones are kept and a portion is missing. The repertoire holds 180,000 or so clones, 94% seen once, with approximately 0.58% in the top ten. The sample here was peripheral blood, taken on day 0 of AZD1222 vaccination. This clonotype originated in an adult in good health. The chain links TRBV7-8 to TRBJ1-1; D gene unclear. The CDR3 DNA reads as TGTGCCAGCAGCTTATCCTCGGGGAACACTGAAGCTTTCTTT. This codes for CASSLSSGNTEAFF.